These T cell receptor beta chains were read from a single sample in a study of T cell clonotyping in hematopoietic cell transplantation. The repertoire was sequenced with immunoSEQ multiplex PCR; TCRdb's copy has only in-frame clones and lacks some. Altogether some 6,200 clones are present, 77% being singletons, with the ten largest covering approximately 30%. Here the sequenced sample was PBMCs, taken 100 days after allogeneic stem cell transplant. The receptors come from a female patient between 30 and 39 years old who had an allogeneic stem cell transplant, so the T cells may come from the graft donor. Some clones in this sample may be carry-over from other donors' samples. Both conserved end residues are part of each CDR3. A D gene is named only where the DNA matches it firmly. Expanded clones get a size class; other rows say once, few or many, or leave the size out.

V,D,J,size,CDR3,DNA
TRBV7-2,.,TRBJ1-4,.,CASSLRAGDGEKLFF,TGTGCCAGCAGCTTAAGGGCAGGGGACGGTGAAAAACTGTTTTTT
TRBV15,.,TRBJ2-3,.,CATSRVTGPGDTQYF,TGTGCCACCAGCAGAGTTACCGGGCCGGGAGATACGCAGTATTTT
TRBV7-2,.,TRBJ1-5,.,CASSLESDQPQHF,TGTGCCAGCAGCTTAGAGAGCGATCAGCCCCAGCATTTT
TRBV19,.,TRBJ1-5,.,CASSISHRSNNQPQHF,TGTGCCAGTAGTATTTCGCACAGATCAAACAATCAGCCCCAGCATTTT
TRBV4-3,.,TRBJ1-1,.,CASSRGNTEAFF,TGCGCCAGCAGCAGAGGGAATACTGAAGCTTTCTTT
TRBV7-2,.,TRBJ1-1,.,CASSLPSVAEAFF,TGTGCCAGCAGCTTACCGTCAGTCGCTGAAGCTTTCTTT
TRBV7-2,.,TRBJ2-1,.,CASSSGRGDEQFF,TGTGCCAGCAGCTCTGGCAGGGGTGATGAGCAGTTCTTC
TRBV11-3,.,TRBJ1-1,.,CASSLGWAGNTEAFF,TGTGCCAGCAGCTTGGGGTGGGCAGGGAACACTGAAGCTTTCTTT
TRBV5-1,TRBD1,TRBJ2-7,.,CASKVGLDRSREQYF,TGCGCCAGCAAAGTGGGGTTGGACAGGTCTCGAGAGCAGTACTTC
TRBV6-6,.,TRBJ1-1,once,CASSLPGPFEAFF,TGTGCCAGCAGTCTCCCGGGTCCTTTTGAAGCTTTCTTT
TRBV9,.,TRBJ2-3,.,CASSVRTASDTQYF,TGTGCCAGCAGCGTTCGGACAGCTTCAGATACGCAGTATTTT
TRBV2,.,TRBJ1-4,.,CASRGGEKLFF,TGTGCCAGCAGGGGGGGAGAAAAACTGTTTTTT
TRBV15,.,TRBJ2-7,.,CATSRSRLGEQYF,TGTGCCACCAGCAGATCCAGGCTCGGCGAGCAGTACTTC
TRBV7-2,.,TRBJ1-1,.,CASSPRRTNTEAFF,TGTGCCAGCAGCCCACGGAGGACGAACACTGAAGCTTTCTTT
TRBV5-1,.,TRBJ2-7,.,CASSWGKGQYF,TGCGCCAGCAGCTGGGGTAAGGGGCAGTACTTC
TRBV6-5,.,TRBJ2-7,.,CASSYSGGIYEQYF,TGTGCCAGCAGTTACTCTGGGGGAATCTACGAGCAGTACTTC
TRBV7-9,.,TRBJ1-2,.,CASSLERQWVYGYTF,TGTGCCAGCAGCTTAGAAAGGCAGTGGGTCTATGGCTACACCTTC
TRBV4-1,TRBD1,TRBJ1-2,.,CASSQLDRVDNYGYTF,TGTGCCAGCAGCCAATTAGACAGGGTAGATAACTATGGCTACACCTTC
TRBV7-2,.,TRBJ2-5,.,CASSLDGAEGTQYF,TGTGCCAGCAGCTTAGACGGAGCAGAGGGGACCCAGTACTTC
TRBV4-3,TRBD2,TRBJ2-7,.,CASSQGVGLALYEQYF,TGCGCCAGCAGCCAAGGGGTCGGACTAGCGTTGTACGAGCAGTACTTC
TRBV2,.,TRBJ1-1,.,CASSQSNTEAFF,TGTGCCAGCAGTCAGTCGAACACTGAAGCTTTCTTT
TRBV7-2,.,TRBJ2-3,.,CASSQTRTTDTQYF,TGTGCCAGCAGCCAGACTAGGACCACAGATACGCAGTATTTT
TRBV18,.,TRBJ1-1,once,CASSPQGPQNTEAFF,TGTGCCAGCTCCCCCCAAGGGCCCCAGAACACTGAAGCTTTCTTT
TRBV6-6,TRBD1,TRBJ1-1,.,CASRETGGAFF,TGTGCCAGCAGAGAGACAGGGGGAGCTTTCTTT
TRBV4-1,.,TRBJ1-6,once,CASSQGRQINSPLHF,TGCGCCAGCAGCCAAGGCCGACAGATTAATTCACCCCTCCACTTT